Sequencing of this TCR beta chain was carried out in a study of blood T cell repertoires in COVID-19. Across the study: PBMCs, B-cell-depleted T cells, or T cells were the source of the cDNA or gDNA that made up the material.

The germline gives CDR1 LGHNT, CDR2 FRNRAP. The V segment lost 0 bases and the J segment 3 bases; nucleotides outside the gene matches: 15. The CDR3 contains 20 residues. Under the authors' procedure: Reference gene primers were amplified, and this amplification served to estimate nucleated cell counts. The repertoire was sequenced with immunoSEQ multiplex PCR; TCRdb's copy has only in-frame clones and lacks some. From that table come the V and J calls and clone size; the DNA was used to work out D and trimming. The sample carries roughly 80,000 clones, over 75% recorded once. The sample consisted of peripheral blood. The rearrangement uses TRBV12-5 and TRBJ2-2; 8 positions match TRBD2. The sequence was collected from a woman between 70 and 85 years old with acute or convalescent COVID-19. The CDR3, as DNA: TGTGCTAGTGGTTTGGTACGGGGGGGAACCGGGACTACCGACACCGGGGAGCTGTTTTTT. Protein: CASGLVRGGTGTTDTGELFF.